Below are 25 T cell receptor beta chains sequenced from a single sample in a study of cytomegalovirus exposure and HLA in healthy donors (dated by TCRdb to between 2016 and 2019). Library preparation was by the immunoSEQ multiplex PCR assay. The table comes from immuneACCESS by way of TCRdb, which keeps in-frame sequences with V and J called. Part of the clones is missing from these tables; in studies checked, under half for an unresolved V gene and the rest for unknown reasons. This sample has over 110,000 clones in its table, and around nine tenths of those were observed once. The ten largest clones represent approximately 10% of the sample. The sequenced material came from PBMCs. Source of these receptors: a man in his late teens or twenties in good health and CMV-seropositive.

This clone was detected once. This chain connects TRBV4-2 to TRBJ2-7; D remains ambiguous. With 1 base removed from V and 3 bases from J, the gap between germline ends came to 7 bases. The germline V gene has CDR1 LGHNA and CDR2 YNFKEQ. CDR3 size: 13 residues. Here the CDR3 reads CASSQGSYYEQYF. The CDR3 DNA reads as TGTGCCAGCAGCCAAGGTAGCTACTACGAGCAGTACTTC.

There are a few counts of this clone. The rearrangement links TRBV25-1 to TRBJ1-1; 7 positions agree with TRBD1. This CDR3 comprises 14 residues. V lost 4 bases and J lost 5; bases outside the gene matches: 7. Germline-derived CDR1 and CDR2 are MGHDK and SYGVNS. The CDR3 region is CASSGRDSYTEAFF. CDR3 DNA sequence: TGTGCCAGCAGTGGTAGGGACAGTTATACTGAAGCTTTCTTT.

The chain uses TRBV9 and TRBJ2-5; unclear D gene. The CDR3 consists of 14 residues. V gave up 1 base and J gave up 1 base, with 8 bases separating them. Germline CDR1 and CDR2: SGDLS and YYNGEE. The CDR3 is CASSVFPGQETQYF. In DNA, the CDR3 is TGTGCCAGCAGCGTATTTCCAGGCCAAGAGACCCAGTACTTC.

This chain connects TRBV29-1 to TRBJ2-1, with TRBD2 identical over 9 bases. The length of the CDR3 is 13 residues. The germline V gene has CDR1 SQVTM and CDR2 ANQGSEA. V lost 7 bases to trimming and J lost 6 bases; unmatched junction nucleotides: 7. CDR3 sequence reads: CSARTSATNEQFF. The CDR3 DNA follows: TGCAGCGCTCGGACTAGCGCGACCAATGAGCAGTTCTTC.

This clone occurred a few times. The rearrangement uses TRBV5-6 and TRBJ1-6; D call uncertain. CDR3 length: 17 residues. Germline loops: CDR1 SGHDT, CDR2 YYEEEE. Trimming left V 4 bases short and J 6 bases short, with 20 bases between. CDR3 DNA: TGTGCCAGCAGCCCCCGACCCTCTCGACACGTTAATTCACCCCTCCACTTT. This codes for CASSPRPSRHVNSPLHF.

The chain joins TRBV30 to TRBJ2-1; D uncertain. Germline V gene data show CDR1 as GTSNPN and CDR2 as SVGIG (reference sequence). The CDR3 loop spans 11 amino acids. With 4 bases removed from V and 7 bases from J, the gap between germline ends came to 8 bases. CDR3 region: CAWTVSNEQFF. The CDR3 DNA sequence: TGTGCCTGGACTGTCTCGAATGAGCAGTTCTTC.

The chain recombines TRBV27 with TRBJ1-6; 7 positions match TRBD1. Looked up from germline, CDR1 is MNHEY and CDR2 is SMNVEV (reference sequence). This CDR3 contains 14 residues. V lost 2 bases to trimming and J lost 7 bases; unmatched junction nucleotides: 2. This chain's CDR3 is CASSLGTENSPLHF. CDR3 sequence (DNA): TGTGCCAGCAGTTTAGGGACAGAGAATTCACCCCTCCACTTT.

This chain links TRBV9 with TRBJ2-3; the D gene is possibly TRBD2 (6 bases). The CDR3 totals 13 residues. Trimming removed 2 bases at V and 5 bases at J, with 9 bases between. The germline V gene encodes CDR1 SGDLS and CDR2 YYNGEE. The CDR3, as DNA: TGTGCCAGCAGCGTTCTGGAGGGAGATACGCAGTATTTT. Translating gives CASSVLEGDTQYF.

This chain joins TRBV5-6 and TRBJ1-2; tentatively, D is TRBD1 (6 bases). Germline loops: CDR1 SGHDT, CDR2 YYEEEE. V was cut by 7 bases and J by 6 bases, with 13 bases left in between. This CDR3 comprises 12 residues. CDR3 in DNA: TGTGCCAGCTACAGGGTAAGGGATGGCTACACCTTC. Translated, it gives CASYRVRDGYTF.

The chain uses TRBV20-1 and TRBJ2-7, with D maybe TRBD2 (6 bases). V shed 5 bases and J shed 5 bases, with 10 bases lying between them. This CDR3 is 11 amino acids long. Looked up from germline, CDR1 is DFQATT and CDR2 is SNEGSKA (reference sequence). DNA of the CDR3: TGCAGTGCTTCCCGACTAGACGAGCAGTACTTC. Its translation: CSASRLDEQYF.

The gene calls are TRBV7-2 and TRBJ1-4; possible D gene TRBD1, 6 bases. Per the germline V gene, CDR1 is SGHTA and CDR2 is FQGNSA. This CDR3 region has 15 residues. The ends were cut back, 0 bases at V and 8 bases at J, with 13 bases in the middle. The CDR3 nucleotides read TGTGCCAGCAGCTTAGCTGGCAGGGGAGGGGAAAAACTGTTTTTT. Protein sequence: CASSLAGRGGEKLFF.

The V call is TRBV28, the J call TRBJ2-7; 7 positions match TRBD1. The CDR3 sequence is 14 residues long. J gave up 0 bases and V 3 bases, and 2 bases lay outside the gene matches. Germline lookup yields CDR1 MDHEN and CDR2 SYDVKM. CDR3 in amino acids: CASSFRGFSYEQYF. CDR3 nucleotide sequence: TGTGCCAGCAGTTTCAGGGGGTTCTCCTACGAGCAGTACTTC.

This clone was seen once. The chain links TRBV18 to TRBJ1-2; no clear D gene. With 5 bases removed from V and 1 base from J, the gap between germline ends came to 11 bases. The CDR3 sequence is 14 residues long. Germline V gene data show CDR1 as KGHSH and CDR2 as LQKENI. Here the CDR3 DNA reads TGTGCCAGCTCAGAGGGCAGGCTTAACTATGGCTACACCTTC. This gives the protein CASSEGRLNYGYTF.

This chain uses TRBV6-1 with TRBJ2-3; D is possibly TRBD2 (5 bases). CDR1 MNHNS and CDR2 SASEGT come from the germline V gene. The length of the CDR3 is 15 residues. V lost 5 bases and J 2 bases, leaving 14 bases between the germline ends. The DNA for the CDR3 is TGTGCCAGCAGTTTCGTTAATCGGGACACAGATACGCAGTATTTT. It specifies CASSFVNRDTDTQYF.

CDR3 DNA: TGTGCCAGCAGTTACGAGGAGACTAGCGGATACAATGAGCAGTTCTTC. Its protein product is CASSYEETSGYNEQFF. The V gene is TRBV6-5, the J gene TRBJ2-1, with 9 bases fitting TRBD2. J lost 4 bases, V lost 2 bases, and 6 bases had no gene match. CDR1 and CDR2 (germline): MNHEY, SVGAGI. The CDR3 runs 16 residues.

The CDR3 DNA reads TGTGCCAGTCTAGCGGGAGGTCGAGATACGCAGTATTTT. Protein product: CASLAGGRDTQYF. V usage is TRBV19 and J usage is TRBJ2-3, with 11 bases matching TRBD2. Germline CDR1 and CDR2: LNHDA and SQIVND (reference sequence). Germline trimming cut 8 bases from V and 5 bases from J; bases unmatched to any gene: 3. The CDR3 sequence is 13 residues long.

The chain combines TRBV7-9 with TRBJ1-3; D gene ambiguous. The CDR3 loop spans 15 amino acids. Trimming pared 8 bases from V and 0 bases from J, leaving 14 bases between. CDR1 and CDR2 from the germline V gene are SEHNR and FQNEAQ (reference sequence). CDR3: CASPLPRSSGNTIYF. CDR3 sequence (DNA): TGTGCCAGCCCTCTGCCAAGGAGCTCTGGAAACACCATATATTTT.

The chain is built from TRBV5-5 and TRBJ2-1; D unresolved. Trimming left V 4 bases short and J 4 bases short, with 15 bases between. This CDR3 spans 15 amino acids. Looked up from germline, CDR1 is SGHKS and CDR2 is YYEKEE (reference sequence). The CDR3 spells CASSPGLPGYNEQFF. CDR3 DNA sequence: TGTGCCAGCAGCCCCGGCCTACCAGGTTACAATGAGCAGTTCTTC. Combining the CDR3 with reference TRBV5-5 and TRBJ2-1 gives the whole variable domain DAGVTQSPTHLIKTRGQQVTLRCSPISGHKSVSWYQQVLGQGPQFIFQYYEKEERGRGNFPDRFSARQFPNYSSELNVNALLLGDSALYLCASSPGLPGYNEQFFGPGTRLTVL.

The rearrangement joins TRBV4-2 to TRBJ1-5, with 8 bases fitting TRBD1. V lost 4 bases, J lost 3 bases, and 14 bases stayed unmatched. The CDR3 totals 18 residues. Per the germline V gene, CDR1 is LGHNA and CDR2 is YNFKEQ. The CDR3 here is CASSRDPPGQVFNQPQHF. For the CDR3, the DNA is TGTGCCAGCAGCCGCGATCCTCCGGGACAGGTCTTCAATCAGCCCCAGCATTTT.

The chain couples TRBV15 to TRBJ2-4; D unresolved. V dropped 1 base and J dropped 0 bases, with 4 bases sitting between them. From germline, CDR1 is LNHNV and CDR2 YYDKDF (reference sequence). The length of the CDR3 is 14 residues. The CDR3 DNA reads TGTGCCACCAGCAGAGGGCAAGCCAAAAACATTCAGTACTTC. This encodes CATSRGQAKNIQYF.

The genes are TRBV6-5 and TRBJ2-7; a weak D match, TRBD1 (6 bases). The germline gives CDR1 MNHEY, CDR2 SVGAGI. The CDR3 length is 15 residues. Deletions cut 4 bases from V and 1 base from J, with 14 bases between. CDR3 residues: CASSLLFTGSYEQYF. The CDR3 DNA reads as TGTGCCAGCAGTTTACTCTTTACAGGGTCCTACGAGCAGTACTTC.

The chain employs TRBV5-1 and TRBJ1-5, with 10 bases identical to TRBD1. V trimming: 5 bases; J trimming: 5 bases; junction bases outside the gene matches: 7. CDR1 and CDR2 (germline): SGHRS, YFSETQ. The CDR3 is 15 residues long. CDR3 loop: CASSSRDRGYQPQHF. The DNA for the CDR3 is TGCGCCAGCAGTTCGAGGGACAGGGGATATCAGCCCCAGCATTTT.

The chain has TRBV9 and TRBJ2-3, with 7 bases that match TRBD1. The CDR3 has 15 amino acids. V lost 0 bases, J lost 2 bases, and 3 bases stayed unmatched. Germline values: CDR1 SGDLS, CDR2 YYNGEE. CDR3 in amino acids: CASSVGQGITDTQYF. The DNA of the CDR3 is TGTGCCAGCAGCGTAGGACAGGGAATCACAGATACGCAGTATTTT.

This chain connects TRBV20-1 to TRBJ1-2, with D uncertain. Germline CDR1 DFQATT, CDR2 SNEGSKA (reference sequence). V gave up 6 bases and J gave up 4 bases, with 9 bases separating them. The CDR3 runs to 11 residues. The DNA of the CDR3 is TGCAGTGCCCCCGGGATCTATGGCTACACCTTC. Its translation is CSAPGIYGYTF.

The rearrangement uses TRBV19 and TRBJ2-7; 7 bases are a match to TRBD2. CDR1 is LNHDA, CDR2 SQIVND, per germline (reference sequence). V trimming: 5 bases; J trimming: 1 base; junction bases outside the gene matches: 5. This CDR3 spans 14 amino acids. CDR3 residues: CASSEGGPSYEQYF. CDR3 sequence (DNA): TGTGCCAGTAGTGAGGGAGGGCCTTCCTACGAGCAGTACTTC.